This entry describes one TCR beta chain. The entry originates in a study of PD-1 blockade in mismatch repair-deficient tumors. Study at large: Patients had over 10 mismatch repair-deficient cancer types, all previously treated and progressing.

Produced via immunoSEQ multiplex PCR; TCRdb's table is partial and in-frame only. Among 39,000 or so clones listed, 80% to 85% were seen once. This specimen consisted of PBMCs, obtained approximately 41 weeks after starting pembrolizumab. The sequence was obtained from an adult with mismatch repair-deficient cancer.

The CDR3 here is CASSLNGGRGPYNEQFF. In nucleotides, the CDR3 is TGCGCCAGCAGCCTTAACGGAGGCAGGGGACCCTACAATGAGCAGTTCTTC. The gene calls are TRBV5-1 and TRBJ2-1, with D tentatively TRBD1 (6 bases). This CDR3 spans 17 amino acids. The ends were cut back, 4 bases at V and 2 bases at J, with 19 bases in the middle. Germline values: CDR1 SGHRS, CDR2 YFSETQ.